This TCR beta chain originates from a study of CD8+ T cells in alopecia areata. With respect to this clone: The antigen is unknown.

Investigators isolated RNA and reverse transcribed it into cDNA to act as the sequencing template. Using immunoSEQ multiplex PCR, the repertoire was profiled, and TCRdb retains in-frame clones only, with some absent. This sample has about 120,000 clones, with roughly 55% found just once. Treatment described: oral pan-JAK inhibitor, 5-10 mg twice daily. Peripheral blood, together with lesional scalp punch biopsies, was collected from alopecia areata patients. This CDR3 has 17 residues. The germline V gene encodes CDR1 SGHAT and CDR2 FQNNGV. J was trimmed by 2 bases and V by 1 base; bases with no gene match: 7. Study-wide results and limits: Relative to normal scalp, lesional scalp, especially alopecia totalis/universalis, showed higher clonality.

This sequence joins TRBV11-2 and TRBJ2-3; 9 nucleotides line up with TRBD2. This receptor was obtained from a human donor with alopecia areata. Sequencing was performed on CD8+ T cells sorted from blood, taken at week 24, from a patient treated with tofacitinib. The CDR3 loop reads CASSLGRLAGFTDTQYF. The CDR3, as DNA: TGTGCCAGCAGCTTAGGGCGGCTAGCGGGGTTCACAGATACGCAGTATTTT. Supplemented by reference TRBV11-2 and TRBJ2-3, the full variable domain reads EAGVAQSPRYKIIEKRQSVAFWCNPISGHATLYWYQQILGQGPKLLIQFQNNGVVDDSQLPKDRFSAERLKGVDSTLKIQPAKLEDSAVYLCASSLGRLAGFTDTQYFGPGTRLTVL.